Following are 20 T cell receptor beta chains from one sample sequenced in a study of cytomegalovirus exposure and HLA in healthy donors. The PCR used 60 Vbeta and 13 Jbeta primers. The protocol was immunoSEQ multiplex PCR, while the TCRdb copy is restricted to in-frame clones and leaves out a portion. The clone table shows around 46,000 clones, with the ten largest holding approximately 1.1%. The sequenced sample was PBMCs. The receptors derive from a woman in her 40s in good health and CMV-seronegative.

The genes are TRBV4-2 and TRBJ1-4, with D unresolved. Trimming left V 4 bases short and J 7 bases short, with 13 bases between. This CDR3 region has 14 residues. Germline CDR1 and CDR2: LGHNA and YNFKEQ. The CDR3 nucleotides read TGTGCCAGCAGCCCTGTCCGGAGTGGTGAAAAACTGTTTTTT. Translation gives CASSPVRSGEKLFF.

The chain combines TRBV25-1 with TRBJ2-7; D remains ambiguous. Germline-derived CDR1 and CDR2 are MGHDK and SYGVNS. The CDR3 extends over 10 amino acids. V was shortened by 2 bases and J by 6 bases, with 2 bases between the two germline ends. Here the CDR3 reads CASSELEQYF. In nucleotides, the CDR3 is TGTGCCAGCAGTGAACTCGAGCAGTACTTC.

CDR3 loop: CASTRTGPSTEAFF. As DNA, the CDR3 is TGCGCCAGCACCAGAACAGGGCCGAGCACTGAAGCTTTCTTT. This chain uses TRBV10-2 with TRBJ1-1; a weak D match, TRBD1 (6 bases). Germline lookup yields CDR1 WSHSY and CDR2 SAAADI. This CDR3 is 14 amino acids long. The ends were cut back, 7 bases at V and 4 bases at J, with 16 bases in the middle.

J is TRBJ1-5 and V is TRBV7-9; TRBD1 aligns across 9 bases. This CDR3 spans 14 amino acids. With 5 bases clipped from V and 6 bases from J, the junction kept 5 bases outside the gene matches. Per the germline V gene, CDR1 is SEHNR and CDR2 is FQNEAQ (reference sequence). CDR3 loop: CASSTDRGGQPQHF. The CDR3 coding sequence is TGTGCCAGCAGCACAGACAGGGGGGGTCAGCCCCAGCATTTT.

The chain uses TRBV6-1 and TRBJ2-5, with D possibly matching TRBD1 (7 bases). This CDR3 is built from 12 residues. Trimming took 5 bases from V and 11 from J, leaving 15 bases between them. Germline V gives CDR1 MNHNS, CDR2 SASEGT. The CDR3 sequence is CASSKQGGQQYF. The CDR3 DNA reads TGTGCCAGCAGTAAGCAGGGGGGCCAGCAGTACTTC.

The rearrangement uses TRBV18 and TRBJ1-5, with 7 positions matching TRBD1. J gave up 4 bases and V 0 bases, and 6 bases lay outside the gene matches. Per the germline V gene, CDR1 is KGHSH and CDR2 is LQKENI. The length of the CDR3 is 16 residues. Here the CDR3 DNA reads TGTGCCAGCTCACCACCCCACTCAGGGGGGAATCAGCCCCAGCATTTT. It encodes CASSPPHSGGNQPQHF.

V usage is TRBV6-5 and J usage is TRBJ1-5, with TRBD1 as a possible D gene (5 bases). The germline V gene encodes CDR1 MNHEY and CDR2 SVGAGI. Trimming left V 0 bases short and J 7 bases short, with 16 bases between. This CDR3 spans 16 amino acids. For the CDR3, the DNA is TGTGCCAGCAGTTACTCGTCCACAGGTGTCGGACAGCCCCAGCATTTT. This translates into CASSYSSTGVGQPQHF.

The V and J genes are TRBV2 and TRBJ1-1; D may be TRBD1 (6 bases). V lost 11 bases, J lost 4 bases, and 11 bases lay in between. There are 11 residues in the CDR3. Looked up from germline, CDR1 is SNHLY and CDR2 is FYNNEI. CDR3 residues: CAGGRGTEAFF. CDR3 sequence (DNA): TGTGCCGGGGGCCGGGGCACTGAAGCTTTCTTT. The variable domain in full, completed from reference TRBV2 and TRBJ1-1, reads EPEVTQTPSHQVTQMGQEVILRCVPISNHLYFYWYRQILGQKVEFLVSFYNNEISEKSEIFDDQFSVERPDGSNFTLKIRSTKLEDSAMYFCAGGRGTEAFFGQGTRLTVV.

The chain couples TRBV28 to TRBJ1-2, with 7 nucleotides matching TRBD1. The V gene's germline CDR1 is MDHEN and CDR2 SYDVKM. Germline trimming cut 2 bases from V and 4 bases from J; bases unmatched to any gene: 4. CDR3 length: 14 amino acids. Here the CDR3 DNA reads TGTGCCAGCAGTTTAGGGGGACAGATCTATGGCTACACCTTC. Translating gives CASSLGGQIYGYTF.

The rearrangement joins TRBV28 to TRBJ1-2, with D perhaps TRBD1 (5 bases). The CDR3 spans 15 residues. Deletions cut 5 bases from V and 3 bases from J, with 16 bases between. CDR1 is MDHEN and CDR2 is SYDVKM in the germline V gene. CDR3 DNA sequence: TGTGCCAGCAGTCCCCCGCGGCAGGGTTACTATGGCTACACCTTC. As protein: CASSPPRQGYYGYTF.

The chain has TRBV4-3 and TRBJ2-3; 7 bases line up with TRBD2. With 1 base clipped from V and 4 bases from J, the junction kept 8 bases outside the gene matches. This CDR3 contains 16 residues. CDR1 LGHNA and CDR2 YSLEER come from the germline V gene. The DNA of the CDR3 is TGCGCCAGCAGCCAAGGCTCGGCGGGAGTGGCAGATACGCAGTATTTT. Translation: CASSQGSAGVADTQYF.

The chain links TRBV28 to TRBJ2-1, with 7 nucleotides matching TRBD2. V gave up 8 bases and J gave up 5 bases; unmatched junction bases: 15. The CDR3 loop spans 16 amino acids. CDR1 is MDHEN, CDR2 SYDVKM, per germline. CDR3: CASYKMRGITDNEQFF. The CDR3 nucleotides are TGTGCCAGCTATAAAATGCGGGGGATCACCGACAATGAGCAGTTCTTC.

This chain uses TRBV25-1 with TRBJ2-2; 9 bases match TRBD1. The CDR3 totals 16 residues. Germline V gene lookup returns CDR1 MGHDK and CDR2 SYGVNS. Trimming took 4 bases from V and 3 from J; bases not matched to a gene: 6. Here the CDR3 DNA reads TGTGCCAGCAGTGTTTACAGGGGGCGTGACACCGGGGAGCTGTTTTTT. Translating gives CASSVYRGRDTGELFF.

The genes are TRBV7-2 and TRBJ2-3; 9 bases line up with TRBD1. Germline CDR1 and CDR2: SGHTA and FQGNSA. The CDR3 is made up of 15 amino acids. The J segment lost 4 bases and the V segment lost 3 bases, leaving 5 bases of the junction unmatched. The CDR3 DNA reads as TGTGCCAGCAGCTTGTCCGACAGGGGGGCAGATACGCAGTATTTT. Translating it yields CASSLSDRGADTQYF.

The chain combines TRBV4-2 with TRBJ2-2; TRBD2 matches at 12 bases. After removal of 3 bases from V and 6 bases from J, the junction contained 5 bases not matched to a gene. This CDR3 contains 16 residues. Germline values: CDR1 LGHNA, CDR2 YNFKEQ. The CDR3 DNA is TGTGCCAGCAGCCAGAGGACTAGCGGGGAGGCCGGGGAGCTGTTTTTT. Translating gives CASSQRTSGEAGELFF.

The rearrangement uses TRBV7-2 and TRBJ2-1; 10 nucleotides match TRBD2. CDR3 length: 17 amino acids. Unmatched junction bases numbered 10, after V lost 5 bases and J lost 3 bases. Per germline, CDR1 SGHTA and CDR2 FQGNSA. CDR3 in DNA: TGTGCCAGCAGCCAGGGGGTGTCTAGCGGGAGCTACAATGAGCAGTTCTTC. Protein product: CASSQGVSSGSYNEQFF. The whole variable domain, filled in from reference TRBV7-2 and TRBJ2-1, reads GAGVSQSPSNKVTEKGKDVELRCDPISGHTALYWYRQSLGQGLEFLIYFQGNSAPDKSGLPSDRFSAERTGGSVSTLTIQRTQQEDSAVYLCASSQGVSSGSYNEQFFGPGTRLTVL.

The rearrangement links TRBV6-6 to TRBJ2-1; 7 bases line up with TRBD2. Per the germline V gene, CDR1 is MNHNY and CDR2 is SVGAGI (reference sequence). The CDR3 is made up of 14 amino acids. After removal of 7 bases from V and 6 bases from J, the junction contained 9 bases not matched to a gene. CDR3 coding DNA: TGTGCCAGCACCCGACTAGCCGGAGTCAATGAGCAGTTCTTC. It is translated as CASTRLAGVNEQFF.

The chain carries TRBV7-2 and TRBJ2-1; 11 bases are shared with TRBD2. The J segment lost 6 bases and the V segment lost 4 bases, leaving 8 bases of the junction unmatched. The CDR3 has 16 residues. Germline V lookup: CDR1 SGHTA, CDR2 FQGNSA. For the CDR3, the DNA is TGTGCCAGCAGCTCCCCTAGCGGGAGGAGAGGCAATGAGCAGTTCTTC. Translation: CASSSPSGRRGNEQFF.

The chain employs TRBV28 and TRBJ1-2; 7 bases are shared with TRBD1. V was clipped by 5 bases and J by 4 bases; unmatched bases: 4. The CDR3 length is 13 residues. CDR1 MDHEN and CDR2 SYDVKM come from the germline V gene. The CDR3 nucleotides are TGTGCCAGCAGTGCCGGGACAGTCTATGGCTACACCTTC. Translating it yields CASSAGTVYGYTF.

J is TRBJ2-7 and V is TRBV7-2; D ambiguous. Germline assignment: CDR1 SGHTA and CDR2 FQGNSA. The CDR3 contains 14 residues. Trimming left V 2 bases short and J 2 bases short, with 10 bases between. In DNA, the CDR3 is TGTGCCAGCAGCTTAATCCACCTAACCTACGAGCAGTACTTC. It translates to CASSLIHLTYEQYF.